What follows describes a single T cell receptor beta chain. There is no known antigen for this receptor. It has no much larger one-base neighbor in the sample; base qualities were not kept. The entry originates in a study of PD-1 blockade in mismatch repair-deficient tumors (TCRdb year 2017). General notes on the study: Between late 2013 and September 2016, the trial enrolled about 93 consecutive patients with 11 to 12 mismatch repair-deficient cancer types, every one of whom had been previously treated and was progressing. Deep sequencing of TCR CDR3 regions was used to track tumor-associated T cell clones in peripheral blood of patients responding to PD-1 blockade. What the study reported, not specific to this receptor: Tumor-resident clones, often undetectable in blood before treatment, expanded rapidly after pembrolizumab and then contracted, generally before radiologic responses.

The sample's time point label is to be understood as: peripheral blood 12 weeks after first pembrolizumab dose. For each enrolled patient, mismatch repair deficiency was established using either polymerase chain reaction or immunohistochemistry. TCR sequencing was carried out for three patients who responded to pembrolizumab therapy. In the phase II trial, pembrolizumab PD-1 blockade was tested prospectively in advanced mismatch repair-deficient cancers, no matter which tissue of origin the cancers came from. Serial peripheral blood T cell samples were collected before and at multiple times after starting PD-1 blockade. Blood sampling times were expressed in weeks after the first pembrolizumab dose. The CDR3 measures 13 amino acids from cysteine to phenylalanine. CDR3 DNA is the only sequence kept; it has 39 bases, read in frame from the first base. The V end loses 5 bases and the J end loses 5 bases, and a stretch of 10 bases separates them. Reading the germline V gene gives CDR1 SGHNT and CDR2 YENEEA.

The receptor library was made with the immunoSEQ multiplex PCR assay. In TCRdb, the immuneACCESS table is reduced to in-frame sequences with V and J assigned. These tables do not hold every clone; where another copy was compared, an unresolved V gene accounts for under half, and the others remain unexplained. The table for this sample lists roughly 84,000 clones; over 70% of them were counted only once. The ten biggest clones cover roughly 2.6% of the sample. Sequencing was performed on peripheral blood, taken 12 weeks after starting pembrolizumab. This clonotype was sampled from an adult with mismatch repair-deficient cancer. The sequence joins TRBV11-3 to TRBJ2-1; too little of a D gene remains to name it. The DNA reads TGTGCCAGCAGCCAAAACCCGAACAATGAGCAGTTCTTC. It codes for CASSQNPNNEQFF.